The 17 T cell receptor beta chains in this list originate from one sample, sequenced in a study of blood T cell repertoires in COVID-19. This table comes from immunoSEQ multiplex PCR, and its TCRdb copy is limited to in-frame clones, with some not included. The sample has 250,000 to 300,000 clones, less than 90% seen once. The sequenced sample consisted of peripheral blood. The receptor set was obtained from a man aged 55 to 70 who had recovered from COVID-19.

The V call is TRBV6-5, the J call TRBJ1-1; TRBD1 aligns across 8 bases. The CDR3 runs 13 residues. The V gene's germline CDR1 is MNHEY and CDR2 SVGAGI. The V gene end was trimmed by 5 bases and the J gene end by 7 bases; junction bases not matched to a gene: 6. The chain's CDR3 is CASSLGQGGEAFF. CDR3 in DNA: TGTGCCAGCAGTCTTGGACAGGGCGGTGAAGCTTTCTTT.

This clone has just a few counts. V usage is TRBV7-9 and J usage is TRBJ2-2; 7 positions match TRBD2. The CDR3 totals 16 residues. The germline V gene encodes CDR1 SEHNR and CDR2 FQNEAQ (reference sequence). V lost 7 bases to trimming and J lost 2 bases; unmatched junction nucleotides: 10. CDR3 sequence (DNA): TGTGCCAGCAACCCGGGCGGGGGACGTAACACCGGGGAGCTGTTTTTT. Its protein is CASNPGGGRNTGELFF.

This chain connects TRBV19 to TRBJ2-1; possibly TRBD1 for D (6 bases). CDR1 and CDR2 (germline): LNHDA, SQIVND (reference sequence). The CDR3 sequence is 14 residues long. Deletions cut 9 bases from V and 1 base from J, with 13 bases between. The CDR3 reads CASPTGYSYNEQFF. The CDR3 coding sequence is TGTGCCAGCCCGACAGGCTATTCCTACAATGAGCAGTTCTTC. Variable domain in full (rest from reference TRBV19 and TRBJ2-1): DGGITQSPKYLFRKEGQNVTLSCEQNLNHDAMYWYRQDPGQGLRLIYYSQIVNDFQKGDIAEGYSVSREKKESFPLTVTSAQKNPTAFYLCASPTGYSYNEQFFGPGTRLTVL.

The CDR3 DNA is TGTGCCAGCAGCTGGGACAGGGGGACCTACAATGAGCAGTTCTTC. Translating gives CASSWDRGTYNEQFF. The chain is built from TRBV7-2 and TRBJ2-1; 11 bases line up with TRBD1. V dropped 4 bases and J dropped 2; count of bases not matched to a gene: 1. The CDR3 runs to 15 residues. Germline V CDR1 and CDR2: SGHTA, FQGNSA.

The chain links TRBV19 to TRBJ2-2; 15 bases fit TRBD2. V lost 5 bases and J lost 5; bases outside the gene matches: 9. Germline lookup yields CDR1 LNHDA and CDR2 SQIVND (reference sequence). This CDR3 has 18 residues. CDR3 amino acids: CASSDRTSGGVRTGELFF. CDR3 sequence (DNA): TGTGCCAGTAGTGACAGGACTAGCGGGGGGGTACGGACCGGGGAGCTGTTTTTT.

V gene TRBV5-4 combines with J gene TRBJ2-5; 11 nucleotides line up with TRBD2. Germline V lookup: CDR1 SGHNT, CDR2 YYREEE (reference sequence). The CDR3 is 15 residues long. Trimming at V came to 4 bases and at J to 0 bases, leaving 2 bases not matched to a gene. The CDR3 DNA reads TGTGCCAGCAGCCGGACTAGCGGGCACCAAGAGACCCAGTACTTC. Translating gives CASSRTSGHQETQYF.

The chain joins TRBV28 to TRBJ2-5; 7 nucleotides match TRBD2. J was trimmed by 3 bases and V by 2 bases; bases with no gene match: 0. The CDR3 length is 13 residues. Germline loops: CDR1 MDHEN, CDR2 SYDVKM. The CDR3 sequence is CASSLGGEETQYF. CDR3 nucleotides: TGTGCCAGCAGTTTAGGGGGGGAAGAGACCCAGTACTTC. Together with reference TRBV28 and TRBJ2-5, the CDR3 gives the full variable domain: DVKVTQSSRYLVKRTGEKVFLECVQDMDHENMFWYRQDPGLGLRLIYFSYDVKMKEKGDIPEGYSVSREKKERFSLILESASTNQTSMYLCASSLGGEETQYFGPGTRLLVL.

This sequence joins TRBV6-6 and TRBJ1-2; the D is unclear. The germline gives CDR1 MNHNY, CDR2 SVGAGI (reference sequence). CDR3 size: 13 residues. V lost 3 bases and J 4 bases, leaving 9 bases between the germline ends. The CDR3 DNA follows: TGTGCCAGCAGTTATGGCGGTTCCTATGGCTACACCTTC. Translation gives CASSYGGSYGYTF.

This clone was observed once. V and J are TRBV7-9 and TRBJ1-1; 7 bases agree with TRBD1. This CDR3 comprises 13 residues. V lost 5 bases, J lost 0 bases, and 0 bases stayed unmatched. The germline V gene has CDR1 SEHNR and CDR2 FQNEAQ (reference sequence). The CDR3 DNA sequence: TGTGCCAGCAGCCAGGGGGTGAACACTGAAGCTTTCTTT. It codes for CASSQGVNTEAFF. Supplemented by reference TRBV7-9 and TRBJ1-1, the full variable domain reads DTGVSQNPRHKITKRGQNVTFRCDPISEHNRLYWYRQTLGQGPEFLTYFQNEAQLEKSRLLSDRFSAERPKGSFSTLEIQRTEQGDSAMYLCASSQGVNTEAFFGQGTRLTVV.

The chain couples TRBV6-5 to TRBJ2-1; 12 bases line up with TRBD1. Trimming at V came to 0 bases and at J to 7 bases, leaving 4 bases not matched to a gene. The V gene's germline CDR1 is MNHEY and CDR2 SVGAGI. CDR3 length: 16 amino acids. The CDR3 DNA sequence: TGTGCCAGCAGTTACTCGGGGACAGGGGGCTTGAATGAGCAGTTCTTC. As protein: CASSYSGTGGLNEQFF.

This chain links TRBV11-2 with TRBJ2-1; D unresolved. The CDR3 consists of 12 residues. V gave up 5 bases and J gave up 6 bases, with 8 bases separating them. Germline-derived CDR1 and CDR2 are SGHAT and FQNNGV. The DNA of the CDR3 is TGTGCCAGCAGCCATTCCGGCAATGAGCAGTTCTTC. Its protein is CASSHSGNEQFF.

This chain connects TRBV19 to TRBJ2-7, with 8 bases lining up with TRBD1. V shed 2 bases and J 3 bases; nucleotides not matched to a gene: 3. Germline V gene sequence: CDR1 LNHDA, CDR2 SQIVND (reference sequence). This CDR3 spans 14 amino acids. The CDR3 spells CASSIKGQGYEQYF. The CDR3 nucleotides are TGTGCCAGTAGTATAAAAGGACAGGGCTACGAGCAGTACTTC.

The chain recombines TRBV12-2 with TRBJ1-5; the table's D call TRBD1 went unverified against the DNA. TRBV12-2 is noted as a pseudogene. This CDR3 region has 14 residues. The CDR3 sequence is CASPGTGGNQPQHF. The CDR3 nucleotides read TGTGCAAGTCCAGGGACAGGGGGCAATCAGCCCCAGCATTTT.

This chain links TRBV9 with TRBJ2-7; 10 positions agree with TRBD2. The CDR3 is 14 amino acids. The J segment lost 5 bases and the V segment lost 2 bases, leaving 4 bases of the junction unmatched. Germline CDR1 is SGDLS and CDR2 is YYNGEE. The CDR3 is CASSVSGRIDEQYF. The DNA for the CDR3 is TGTGCCAGCAGCGTTAGCGGGAGGATAGACGAGCAGTACTTC.

The CDR3 DNA follows: TGTGCCAGCAGCTTACGACAGGCTGGGGCCAACGTCCTGACTTTC. Its translation is CASSLRQAGANVLTF. The J gene is TRBJ2-6, the V gene TRBV5-8; weak D call: TRBD1 (6 bases). Germline V lookup: CDR1 SGHTS, CDR2 YDEGEE. Trimming stripped 2 bases from V and 2 bases from J, with 8 bases between. This CDR3 has 15 residues. Combining the CDR3 with reference TRBV5-8 and TRBJ2-6 gives the whole variable domain EAGVTQSPTHLIKTRGQQATLRCSPISGHTSVYWYQQALGLGLQFLLWYDEGEERNRGNFPPRFSGRQFPNYSSELNVNALELEDSALYLCASSLRQAGANVLTFGAGSRLTVL.

The V call is TRBV14, the J call TRBJ2-3; 7 positions match TRBD2. The CDR3 extends over 16 amino acids. The germline gives CDR1 SGHDN, CDR2 FVKESK. Trimming removed 4 bases from V and 2 bases from J; junction bases left unmatched: 9. The CDR3 DNA reads TGTGCCAGCAGCCTCTGGCGAGCGGGGAACACAGATACGCAGTATTTT. Encoded protein: CASSLWRAGNTDTQYF. Looking up the rest from reference TRBV14 and TRBJ2-3 gives the full variable domain: EAGVTQFPSHSVIEKGQTVTLRCDPISGHDNLYWYRRVMGKEIKFLLHFVKESKQDESGMPNNRFLAERTGGTYSTLKVQPAELEDSGVYFCASSLWRAGNTDTQYFGPGTRLTVL.

The rearrangement joins TRBV4-1 to TRBJ2-5; 9 nucleotides agree with TRBD2. The germline V gene has CDR1 MGHRA and CDR2 YSYEKL. The CDR3 is made up of 17 amino acids. The V and J ends lost 1 base and 1 base, in that order; junction bases with no gene match: 7. CDR3 bases: TGCGCCAGCAGCCAAGCCTCTGGCGGGGGGGCCCAAGAGACCCAGTACTTC. It encodes CASSQASGGGAQETQYF.